This T cell receptor (beta chain) is drawn from a study of T-cell reconstitution after alpha-beta-depleted transplantation in children. Study results and limitations: Newly made T cells mostly supplied T-cell counts and diversity one year after transplant. There were some patients whose high TCRbeta diversity at day 60 came from surviving recipient T cells and thymic progenitors.

This CDR3 has 14 amino acids. Germline CDR1 reads SGHTA; CDR2 reads FQGTGA. Trimming removed 6 bases at V and 0 bases at J, with 10 bases between. Unique molecular identifiers were used in preparing the TCRbeta library. TCRdb redid the calling of the PCR reads with MiXCR, one entry per CDR3 protein. The sample carries roughly 70,000 distinct CDR3 sequences, 4.9% recorded once. Comment on this clonotype: The antigen is undetermined.

This sequence was found in a boy younger than two who had a stem cell transplant for acute myeloid leukemia, so the T cells may come from the graft donor. This specimen consisted of PBMCs, mostly from graft donor cells, obtained 180 days after TCRalphabeta/CD19-depleted stem cell transplant. The chain joins TRBV7-3 to TRBJ2-3; D not resolved. The CDR3 sequence: CASRTTPSTDTQYF. The CDR3, as DNA: TGTGCCAGCAGGACGACTCCTAGCACAGATACGCAGTATTTT. The full variable domain, completed using reference TRBV7-3 and TRBJ2-3, is GAGVSQTPSNKVTEKGKYVELRCDPISGHTALYWYRQSLGQGPEFLIYFQGTGAADDSGLPNDRFFAVRPEGSVSTLKIQRTERGDSAVYLCASRTTPSTDTQYFGPGTRLTVL.